The TCR beta chain described here comes from a study of blood T cell repertoires in COVID-19. At the level of the study: Donors in the United States, Italy and Spain gave samples during acute or convalescent COVID-19.

Method: immunoSEQ multiplex PCR; TCRdb's copy keeps in-frame clones and lacks some. This table has 400,000 to 450,000 clones, about 90% appearing once. The CDR3 is 14 amino acids. CDR1 is MNHEY and CDR2 is SVGAGI in the germline V gene. Trimming removed 7 bases at V and 3 bases at J, with 13 bases between. The sequencing sample was made of PBMCs or T cells enriched from blood (not recorded which). This TCR was recovered from a man between 18 and 29 years old who had recovered from COVID-19. The genes are TRBV6-5 and TRBJ1-5; D uncertain. CDR3 residues: CASNEVEVNQPQHF. The CDR3 nucleotides read TGTGCCAGCAACGAGGTAGAGGTCAATCAGCCCCAGCATTTT.